One sample yielded the 25 T cell receptor beta chains listed below, sequenced in a study of radiation and T cells in renal cell carcinoma. TCRdb keeps only in-frame clones here, not all; method: immunoSEQ multiplex PCR. The repertoire consists of about 24,000 clones, with about 62% occurring once and the leading ten covering roughly 22%. Treatment given: treatment-naive control, cytoreductive nephrectomy. The material sequenced was tumor tissue, taken from a patient whose treatment was nephrectomy without radiotherapy. Receptors originate from a man aged 35 to 55 with renal cell carcinoma.

The chain has TRBV10-3 and TRBJ1-1; D is ambiguous. The germline V and J ends were trimmed by 0 bases and 5 bases, with 13 bases remaining between them. Germline V lookup: CDR1 ENHRY, CDR2 SYGVKD. The CDR3 has 15 amino acids. The CDR3 coding sequence is TGTGCCATCAGTGAGTCTGTGGGGATCGGAACTGAAGCTTTCTTT. It is translated as CAISESVGIGTEAFF.

The V call is TRBV2, the J call TRBJ1-5, with D perhaps matching TRBD1 (6 bases). Trimming shortened V by 7 bases and J by 4 bases, and 17 bases separated the two germline ends. CDR3 length equals 15 residues. The V gene's germline CDR1 is SNHLY and CDR2 FYNNEI. CDR3 in DNA: TGTGCCAGCAAGTGGGAGGACAGTCTTAATCAGCCCCAGCATTTT. Amino acids: CASKWEDSLNQPQHF.

The chain couples TRBV6-1 to TRBJ1-3, with a weak D call TRBD1 (5 bases). Germline V gives CDR1 MNHNS, CDR2 SASEGT. V was cut by 1 base and J by 4 bases, with 20 bases left in between. The CDR3 is made up of 18 amino acids. This CDR3 reads CASSEVGGYRWKGNTIYF. The CDR3 coding sequence is TGTGCCAGCAGTGAAGTGGGGGGTTATAGGTGGAAAGGAAACACCATATATTTT.

This chain links TRBV6-1 with TRBJ2-6, with no clear D. The germline CDR1 and CDR2 sequences are MNHNS and SASEGT. V was pared by 3 bases and J by 0 bases, with 9 bases between. The CDR3 totals 16 residues. CDR3 residues: CASSELYSSGANVLTF. Here the CDR3 DNA reads TGTGCCAGCAGTGAGCTGTACAGCTCTGGGGCCAACGTCCTGACTTTC.

A word on this clone: One junction end does not reproduce the germline sequence, and a read error may be involved. This chain uses TRBV10-3 with TRBJ1-1; D possibly corresponds to TRBD1 (5 bases). Germline CDR1 is ENHRY and CDR2 is SYGVKD. CDR3 length: 16 amino acids. CDR3 in amino acids: CAISELTIRVNTEAFF. For the CDR3, the DNA is TGTGCCATCAGTGAGCTCACGATCAGGGTGAATACTGAAGCTTTCTTT.

This clone was seen more than once but under ten times. This chain's CDR3 is CASSDRGGHTDTQYF. CDR3 DNA sequence: TGTGCCAGCAGTGATCGTGGGGGACACACAGATACGCAGTATTTT. The gene calls are TRBV2 and TRBJ2-3, with D possibly TRBD1 on 6 matching bases. V lost 3 bases and J 2 bases, leaving 12 bases between the germline ends. The CDR3 length is 15 residues. Per the germline V gene, CDR1 is SNHLY and CDR2 is FYNNEI.

This clone was picked up a small number of times. This chain joins TRBV18 and TRBJ1-1, with D perhaps TRBD1 (5 bases). The CDR3 spans 15 residues. Germline V gene data show CDR1 as KGHSH and CDR2 as LQKENI. Trimming stripped 3 bases from V and 1 base from J, with 12 bases between. CDR3 sequence (DNA): TGTGCCAGCTCACCCCGATGGGACTCGAACACTGAAGCTTTCTTT. Its translation is CASSPRWDSNTEAFF.

The chain couples TRBV18 to TRBJ1-2; TRBD1 matches at 11 bases. Germline lookup yields CDR1 KGHSH and CDR2 LQKENI. V shed 4 bases and J 0 bases; nucleotides not matched to a gene: 13. This CDR3 has 19 residues. The CDR3 DNA follows: TGTGCCAGCTCACTGGGGGCAGGACAGGGGGCTCAAGCTAACTATGGCTACACCTTC. Protein product: CASSLGAGQGAQANYGYTF. The entire variable domain, with the rest obtained from reference TRBV18 and TRBJ1-2, is as follows: NAGVMQNPRHLVRRRGQEARLRCSPMKGHSHVYWYRQLPEEGLKFMVYLQKENIIDESGMPKERFSAEFPKEGPSILRIQQVVRGDSAAYFCASSLGAGQGAQANYGYTFGSGTRLTVV.

This chain uses TRBV6-5 with TRBJ1-5; a possible D gene is TRBD1 (5 bases). Trimming shortened V by 5 bases and J by 6 bases, and 17 bases separated the two germline ends. This CDR3 has 15 amino acids. Germline CDR1 is MNHEY and CDR2 is SVGAGI. In nucleotides, the CDR3 is TGTGCCAGCAGTACCAGTGGGGGGGTGCCTCAGCCCCAGCATTTT. It is translated as CASSTSGGVPQPQHF.

This clone was counted between two and nine times. The rearrangement joins TRBV28 to TRBJ1-2; D remains unclear. The CDR3 runs to 12 residues. The germline gives CDR1 MDHEN, CDR2 SYDVKM. The germline V and J ends were trimmed by 5 bases and 4 bases, with 8 bases remaining between them. CDR3: CASSTAVYGYTF. CDR3 nucleotide sequence: TGTGCCAGCAGTACAGCCGTCTATGGCTACACCTTC.

The chain uses TRBV15 and TRBJ2-3; TRBD2 matches 8 bases. This CDR3 contains 15 residues. The junction had 10 bases not matched to a gene; V was cut back by 8 bases and J by 3 bases. The germline CDR1 and CDR2 sequences are LNHNV and YYDKDF (reference sequence). CDR3 protein: CATSLRRGGTDTQYF. The CDR3, as DNA: TGTGCCACCTCCCTTCGACGGGGGGGGACAGATACGCAGTATTTT. Full variable domain (missing parts from reference TRBV15 and TRBJ2-3): DAMVIQNPRYQVTQFGKPVTLSCSQTLNHNVMYWYQQKSSQAPKLLFHYYDKDFNNEADTPDNFQSRRPNTSFCFLDIRSPGLGDTAMYLCATSLRRGGTDTQYFGPGTRLTVL.

The chain couples TRBV2 to TRBJ2-6; a possible D gene is TRBD1 (5 bases). The CDR3 is 16 amino acids. Trimming took off 7 bases at V and 4 bases at J, with 17 bases between the two ends. Looked up from germline, CDR1 is SNHLY and CDR2 is FYNNEI. CDR3 bases: TGTGCCAGCACAAATAGGGGTGCGGCCGGGGCCAACGTCCTGACTTTC. Translated, it gives CASTNRGAAGANVLTF.

V gene TRBV2 combines with J gene TRBJ1-2; D gene ambiguous. The V end lost 5 bases, the J end lost 4 bases, and 14 bases lay between the germline ends. CDR3 length: 14 amino acids. From germline, CDR1 is SNHLY and CDR2 FYNNEI. The CDR3 region is CASSRPGLIYGYTF. CDR3 bases: TGTGCCAGCAGTAGACCCGGGCTCATCTATGGCTACACCTTC.

The chain uses TRBV5-1 and TRBJ2-7, with a weak D call TRBD2 (6 bases). The CDR3 is 14 amino acids. Germline V gene lookup returns CDR1 SGHRS and CDR2 YFSETQ. With 2 bases removed from V and 0 bases from J, the gap between germline ends came to 9 bases. CDR3 DNA: TGCGCCAGCAGCTTAGCGGGTCTCTCCTACGAGCAGTACTTC. Residues: CASSLAGLSYEQYF.

V and J are TRBV19 and TRBJ1-3, with D possibly TRBD1 on 5 matching bases. The V end lost 5 bases, the J end lost 2 bases, and 13 bases lay between the germline ends. Per germline, CDR1 LNHDA and CDR2 SQIVND (reference sequence). The CDR3 consists of 15 residues. Written as DNA, the CDR3 is TGTGCCAGTAGTTCTTTACCAGGGACTGGAAACACCATATATTTT. Its translation is CASSSLPGTGNTIYF.

This clone has just a few counts. The chain combines TRBV2 with TRBJ2-3; D not resolved. The CDR3 totals 15 residues. From germline, CDR1 is SNHLY and CDR2 FYNNEI. The V end was cut by 0 bases, the J end by 6 bases, with 13 bases between. The CDR3 protein is CASSEALPSLDTQYF. The CDR3 DNA reads as TGTGCCAGCAGTGAAGCGCTCCCTTCCCTGGATACGCAGTATTTT. The full variable domain, rest sourced from reference TRBV2 and TRBJ2-3, is EPEVTQTPSHQVTQMGQEVILRCVPISNHLYFYWYRQILGQKVEFLVSFYNNEISEKSEIFDDQFSVERPDGSNFTLKIRSTKLEDSAMYFCASSEALPSLDTQYFGPGTRLTVL.

The count of this clone is one. J is TRBJ2-5 and V is TRBV7-9; D might be TRBD1 (6 bases). The CDR3 is 12 residues long. The germline gives CDR1 SEHNR, CDR2 FQNEAQ (reference sequence). V lost 5 bases and J lost 3, with 7 bases in between. DNA of the CDR3: TGTGCCAGCAGCAGGACAGAAGAGACCCAGTACTTC. It is translated as CASSRTEETQYF.

V and J are TRBV7-9 and TRBJ2-5; 9 nucleotides match TRBD1. Trimming cost V 1 base and J 5 bases; bases outside gene matches: 2. This CDR3 has 14 residues. Germline V gives CDR1 SEHNR, CDR2 FQNEAQ (reference sequence). CDR3 in DNA: TGTGCCAGCAGCTTAGACGGGACAGGGGAGACCCAGTACTTC. Translation: CASSLDGTGETQYF.

This clone appeared a single time. J is TRBJ2-7 and V is TRBV18; TRBD1 matches 10 bases. The CDR3 length is 15 residues. Germline lookup yields CDR1 KGHSH and CDR2 LQKENI. The V and J ends lost 3 bases and 7 bases, in that order; junction bases with no gene match: 9. The CDR3 bases are TGTGCCAGCTCACCGTATCGGGACAGGGGATATGAGCAGTACGTC. This gives the protein CASSPYRDRGYEQYV.

The chain uses TRBV18 and TRBJ2-7; the match to TRBD1 covers 7 bases. Germline V lookup: CDR1 KGHSH, CDR2 LQKENI. This CDR3 comprises 16 residues. Germline trimming cut 2 bases from V and 5 bases from J; bases unmatched to any gene: 12. CDR3 sequence (DNA): TGTGCCAGCTCACCAGGCCCTTGGGGACAGTTCAACGAGCAGTACGTC. It translates to CASSPGPWGQFNEQYV.

The chain uses TRBV7-2 and TRBJ2-3; TRBD2 matches 14 bases. The CDR3 consists of 16 residues. With V trimmed by 7 bases and J by 6 bases, 9 bases remained unmatched. CDR1 and CDR2 from the germline V gene are SGHTA and FQGNSA. The CDR3, as DNA: TGTGCCAGCACCCCTGGACTAGCGGGGGGAGGGGATACGCAGTATTTT. Its translation: CASTPGLAGGGDTQYF.

The rearrangement uses TRBV4-1 and TRBJ1-2; TRBD1 might be the D (6 bases). The CDR3 covers 16 residues. CDR1 is MGHRA, CDR2 YSYEKL, per germline. V lost 0 bases and J lost 8, with 19 bases in between. CDR3 in DNA: TGCGCCAGCAGCCAAGATGGGGGGCACGAGGAGGAGGGCTACACCTTC. This encodes CASSQDGGHEEEGYTF.

This clone was recorded a few times. The chain employs TRBV27 and TRBJ2-6, with 7 bases lining up with TRBD1. Germline CDR1 is MNHEY and CDR2 is SMNVEV (reference sequence). After removal of 0 bases from V and 0 bases from J, the junction contained 5 bases not matched to a gene. CDR3 length: 18 amino acids. CDR3 region: CASSLSGTALSGANVLTF. The CDR3 DNA follows: TGTGCCAGCAGTTTATCCGGGACAGCACTCTCTGGGGCCAACGTCCTGACTTTC.

This clone was recorded a few times. The rearrangement joins TRBV5-1 to TRBJ2-5; the match to TRBD2 covers 9 bases. The CDR3 consists of 19 residues. Germline loops: CDR1 SGHRS, CDR2 YFSETQ. After removal of 3 bases from V and 4 bases from J, the junction contained 19 bases not matched to a gene. The CDR3 spells CASSSPPVRREGQAETQYF. The CDR3 DNA reads as TGCGCCAGCAGCTCACCCCCGGTGAGGCGGGAGGGCCAGGCAGAGACCCAGTACTTC.

The chain couples TRBV19 to TRBJ2-2, with 8 bases lining up with TRBD1. V dropped 2 bases and J dropped 1; count of bases not matched to a gene: 3. The CDR3 totals 16 residues. Germline CDR1 is LNHDA and CDR2 is SQIVND (reference sequence). The CDR3 loop is CASSIWGTGNTGELFF. DNA of the CDR3: TGTGCCAGTAGTATATGGGGGACAGGGAACACCGGGGAGCTGTTTTTT.